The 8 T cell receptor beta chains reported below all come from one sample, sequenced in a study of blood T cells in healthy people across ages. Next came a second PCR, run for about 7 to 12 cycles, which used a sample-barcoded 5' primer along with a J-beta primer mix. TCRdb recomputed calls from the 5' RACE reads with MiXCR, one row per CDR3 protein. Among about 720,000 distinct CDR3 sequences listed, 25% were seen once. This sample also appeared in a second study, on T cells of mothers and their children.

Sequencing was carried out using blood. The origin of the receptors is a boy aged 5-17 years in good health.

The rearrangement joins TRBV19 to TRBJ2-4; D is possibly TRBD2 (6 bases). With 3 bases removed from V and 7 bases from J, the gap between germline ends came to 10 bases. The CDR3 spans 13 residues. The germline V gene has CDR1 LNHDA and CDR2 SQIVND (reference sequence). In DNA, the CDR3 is TGTGCCAGTAGTATGTTGGCGGGGAACATTCAGTACTTC. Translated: CASSMLAGNIQYF.

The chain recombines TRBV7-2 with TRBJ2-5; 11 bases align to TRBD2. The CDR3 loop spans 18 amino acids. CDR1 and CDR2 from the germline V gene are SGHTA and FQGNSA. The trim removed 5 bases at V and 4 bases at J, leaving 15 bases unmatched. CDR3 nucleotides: TGTGCCAGCAGCCTCCAATACCTACTAGCGGGAGATTCAGAGACCCAGTACTTC. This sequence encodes CASSLQYLLAGDSETQYF. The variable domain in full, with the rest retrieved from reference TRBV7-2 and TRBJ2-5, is GAGVSQSPSNKVTEKGKDVELRCDPISGHTALYWYRQSLGQGLEFLIYFQGNSAPDKSGLPSDRFSAERTGGSVSTLTIQRTQQEDSAVYLCASSLQYLLAGDSETQYFGPGTRLLVL.

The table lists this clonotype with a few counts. The CDR3 here is CASSDGNMRTGHYEQYF. The DNA for the CDR3 is TGTGCCAGCAGCGACGGAAATATGAGGACGGGTCACTACGAGCAGTACTTC. This rearrangement joins TRBV28 to TRBJ2-5; no clear D gene. The end of the DNA aligns better with TRBJ2-7, so the J call may be wrong. Germline V lookup: CDR1 MDHEN, CDR2 SYDVKM. The CDR3 runs to 17 residues.

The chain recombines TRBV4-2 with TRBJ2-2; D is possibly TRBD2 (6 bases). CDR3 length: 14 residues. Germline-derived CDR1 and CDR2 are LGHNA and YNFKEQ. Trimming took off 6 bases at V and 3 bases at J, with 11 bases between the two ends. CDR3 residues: CASSTGEDTGELFF. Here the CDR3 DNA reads TGTGCCAGCAGTACGGGAGAGGACACCGGGGAGCTGTTTTTT.

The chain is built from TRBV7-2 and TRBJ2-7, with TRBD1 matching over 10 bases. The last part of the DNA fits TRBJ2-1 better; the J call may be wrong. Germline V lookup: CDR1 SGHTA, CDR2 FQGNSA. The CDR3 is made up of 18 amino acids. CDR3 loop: CASSLALLGDRGGNEQFF. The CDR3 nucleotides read TGTGCCAGCAGCTTAGCTTTGTTGGGGGACAGGGGAGGGAATGAGCAGTTCTTC.

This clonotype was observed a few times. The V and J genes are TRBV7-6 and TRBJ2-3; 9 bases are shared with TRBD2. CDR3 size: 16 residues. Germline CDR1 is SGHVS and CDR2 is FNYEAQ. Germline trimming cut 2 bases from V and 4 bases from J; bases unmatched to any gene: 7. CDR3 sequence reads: CASSLLAGGPPDTQYF. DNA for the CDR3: TGTGCCAGCAGCTTACTCGCGGGGGGGCCGCCAGATACGCAGTATTTT. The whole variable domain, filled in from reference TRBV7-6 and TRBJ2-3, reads GAGVSQSPRYKVTKRGQDVALRCDPISGHVSLYWYRQALGQGPEFLTYFNYEAQQDKSGLPNDRFSAERPEGSISTLTIQRTEQRDSAMYRCASSLLAGGPPDTQYFGPGTRLTVL.

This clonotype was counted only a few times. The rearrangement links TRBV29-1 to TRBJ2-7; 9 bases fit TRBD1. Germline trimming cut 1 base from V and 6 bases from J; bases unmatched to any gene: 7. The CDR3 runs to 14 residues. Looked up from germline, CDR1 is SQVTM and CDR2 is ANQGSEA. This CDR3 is CSVEGGQGPGEQYF. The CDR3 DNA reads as TGCAGCGTTGAAGGGGGACAGGGTCCAGGCGAGCAGTACTTC.

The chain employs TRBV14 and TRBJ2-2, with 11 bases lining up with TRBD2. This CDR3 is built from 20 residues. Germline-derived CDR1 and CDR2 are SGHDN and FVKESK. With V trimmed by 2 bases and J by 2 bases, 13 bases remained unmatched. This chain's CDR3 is CASSQKSLRLAGLNTGELFF. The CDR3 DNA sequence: TGTGCCAGCAGCCAAAAATCCCTAAGACTAGCGGGACTTAACACCGGGGAGCTGTTTTTT. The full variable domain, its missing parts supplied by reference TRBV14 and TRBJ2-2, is EAGVTQFPSHSVIEKGQTVTLRCDPISGHDNLYWYRRVMGKEIKFLLHFVKESKQDESGMPNNRFLAERTGGTYSTLKVQPAELEDSGVYFCASSQKSLRLAGLNTGELFFGEGSRLTVL.